The 3 T cell receptor beta chains listed next were all sequenced from one sample in a study of T cell changes during pregnancy in multiple sclerosis. The method was immunoSEQ multiplex PCR; TCRdb's version includes in-frame clones alone and lacks a portion of them. The sample gives 35,000 to 40,000 clones, nearly 90% of which show up once; over 0.45% is in the top ten. The sequencing used CD4+ T cells from peripheral blood mononuclear cells, collected in the second trimester of pregnancy. The receptor source for this set is a female donor with multiple sclerosis, enrolled in a pregnancy study.

J is TRBJ2-7 and V is TRBV5-4, with 13 nucleotides matching TRBD2. V shed 3 bases, J shed 4 bases, and the junction held 7 bases outside the gene matches. The germline V gene has CDR1 SGHNT and CDR2 YYREEE (reference sequence). The CDR3 is 16 amino acids. The CDR3 nucleotides read TGTGCCAGCAGCTCAAGGACTAGCGGGAGTGTTTACGAGCAGTACTTC. Translation: CASSSRTSGSVYEQYF.

To note about this clone: Distinct nucleotide sequences in the sample also encode this CDR3. This chain joins TRBV5-1 and TRBJ2-1; the match to TRBD2 covers 13 bases. The CDR3 is 15 amino acids. CDR1 is SGHRS, CDR2 YFSETQ, per germline. V shed 3 bases and J 6 bases; nucleotides not matched to a gene: 3. This CDR3 is CASSSGLAGVNEQFF. The CDR3 region has the DNA TGCGCCAGCAGCTCCGGACTAGCGGGAGTCAATGAGCAGTTCTTC.

The J gene is TRBJ1-5, the V gene TRBV7-9; D not resolved. V lost 4 bases, J lost 0 bases, and 7 bases lay in between. This CDR3 region has 14 residues. The germline gives CDR1 SEHNR, CDR2 FQNEAQ (reference sequence). The CDR3 DNA reads as TGTGCCAGCAGCTATTCTTCTAGCAATCAGCCCCAGCATTTT. Its translation is CASSYSSSNQPQHF.